This entry lists 16 T cell receptor beta chains sequenced from one sample in a study of T-cell memory formation after mild COVID-19 (dated by TCRdb to about 2021). To prepare the library, 5' RACE was applied. The sequencing machine was an Illumina NovaSeq 6000. TCRdb reprocessing: public reads trimmed at Q25 with fastp, clones called with MiXCR, in-frame beta chains kept. For every CDR3 protein sequence, its rows merge into one entry that carries the most common genes and DNA. Here the sample has 550,000 to 700,000 distinct CDR3 sequences; approximately 18% occur a single time. Clones ranked in the top ten supply approximately 12% of the sample. Source material: PBMCs or a T cell subset sorted from them (not recorded which). These receptors came from an adult woman who had mild COVID-19 (a few samples of this study predate the infection). The sample titles of this study are shuffled in the database, so cell type and time point are left out; the donor was told from shared clones.

This chain connects TRBV11-2 to TRBJ2-1; 7 bases agree with TRBD2. Germline CDR1 reads SGHAT; CDR2 reads FQNNGV. CDR3 length: 16 amino acids. Germline trimming cut 5 bases from V and 3 bases from J; bases unmatched to any gene: 10. In DNA form, the CDR3 reads TGTGCCAGCAGCCACGTTACGGGCGGGAGCTACAATGAGCAGTTCTTC. Translation: CASSHVTGGSYNEQFF.

Here the CDR3 reads CASSKDSRQGDSPLHF. In DNA form, the CDR3 reads TGTGCCAGCAGCAAAGATTCGAGGCAGGGGGATTCACCCCTCCACTTT. The rearrangement uses TRBV21-1 and TRBJ1-6; TRBD1, as called in the table, went unchecked against the DNA. TRBV21-1 is a documented pseudogene. The CDR3 is 16 amino acids.

There are a few counts of this clonotype. This chain uses TRBV7-2 with TRBJ2-1; 10 bases are shared with TRBD1. The CDR3 sequence is 17 residues long. Germline loops: CDR1 SGHTA, CDR2 FQGNSA. V lost 1 base, J lost 2 bases, and 5 bases stayed unmatched. The CDR3 sequence: CASSLGDRGLPYNEQFF. The CDR3 nucleotides read TGTGCCAGCAGCTTAGGGGACAGGGGATTACCCTACAATGAGCAGTTCTTC.

The table lists this clonotype with a few counts. The chain has TRBV4-1 and TRBJ2-5, with 9 bases identical to TRBD1. Germline V gene sequence: CDR1 MGHRA, CDR2 YSYEKL. The V gene end was trimmed by 1 base and the J gene end by 4 bases; junction bases not matched to a gene: 13. The CDR3 loop spans 18 amino acids. In DNA, the CDR3 is TGCGCCAGCAGCCAAGCTGGACCGGGACAGGGTAAGGGAGAGACCCAGTACTTC. Translating it yields CASSQAGPGQGKGETQYF.

There are a few counts of this clonotype. The rearrangement uses TRBV11-2 and TRBJ2-7; D remains ambiguous. V was cut by 3 bases and J by 0 bases, with 9 bases left in between. Germline CDR1 is SGHAT and CDR2 is FQNNGV. This CDR3 has 14 residues. CDR3 protein: CASSFLDGSYEQYF. For the CDR3, the DNA is TGTGCCAGCAGCTTCCTTGATGGCTCCTACGAGCAGTACTTC.

The rearrangement joins TRBV19 to TRBJ2-7; possibly TRBD2 for D (6 bases). The ends were cut back, 6 bases at V and 1 base at J, with 13 bases in the middle. This CDR3 has 14 amino acids. Germline CDR1 and CDR2: LNHDA and SQIVND (reference sequence). The CDR3 DNA follows: TGTGCCAGTAGACCCGGGGGTCTATCCTACGAGCAGTACTTC. It translates to CASRPGGLSYEQYF.

This clonotype was counted between two and nine times. The gene calls are TRBV5-1 and TRBJ1-1; D gene uncertain. Germline loops: CDR1 SGHRS, CDR2 YFSETQ. CDR3 length equals 17 residues. Trimming removed 0 bases from V and 2 bases from J, with 17 bases in between. CDR3 DNA sequence: TGCGCCAGCAGCTTGGAGAGGTCTGGCAGGCTCAACACTGAAGCTTTCTTT. It yields the protein CASSLERSGRLNTEAFF.

The chain is built from TRBV12-3 or TRBV12-4 and TRBJ2-7; 8 positions match TRBD1. Unmatched junction bases numbered 10, after V lost 1 base and J lost 5 bases. The length of the CDR3 is 16 residues. CDR3 nucleotides: TGTGCCAGCAGTTTAGGCGTCCGGACAGGGAGGAACGAGCAGTACTTC. Encoded protein: CASSLGVRTGRNEQYF.

The V and J genes are TRBV12-3 or TRBV12-4 and TRBJ1-4; D gene uncertain. The CDR3 runs 14 residues. The V gene lost 5 bases and the J gene lost 8 bases, with 15 bases spanning the gap. The DNA of the CDR3 is TGTGCCAGCAGTGGCCATTGGGGAGACGAAAAACTGTTTTTT. Its protein is CASSGHWGDEKLFF.

This clonotype was recorded a few times. An end of the junction differs from the germline gene, which may be a read error. V and J are TRBV2 and TRBJ2-1; 8 bases are a match to TRBD2. The CDR3 covers 11 residues. The germline V gene encodes CDR1 SNHLY and CDR2 FYNNEI. CDR3 sequence: CATRLVAGQYF. CDR3 coding DNA: TGTGCCACCAGACTCGTAGCGGGACAATACTTC.

The chain is built from TRBV9 and TRBJ2-7; TRBD2 agrees at 10 bases. There are 16 residues in the CDR3. The germline CDR1 and CDR2 sequences are SGDLS and YYNGEE. The trim removed 0 bases at V and 4 bases at J, leaving 7 bases unmatched. CDR3 DNA sequence: TGTGCCAGCAGCGTAGAGCCCCTAGCGGGGGTTTACGAGCAGTACTTC. Translated: CASSVEPLAGVYEQYF.

The chain carries TRBV7-2 and TRBJ2-7; D might be TRBD1 or TRBD2, each matching 5 bases. The CDR3 is made up of 15 amino acids. V was trimmed by 4 bases and J by 0 bases, leaving 13 bases between them. Germline V gene lookup returns CDR1 SGHTA and CDR2 FQGNSA. Written as DNA, the CDR3 is TGTGCCAGCAGCTCCGAGGGGATAAGCTCCTACGAGCAGTACTTC. Amino acid sequence: CASSSEGISSYEQYF.

The chain links TRBV27 to TRBJ2-3, with D unresolved. Germline V gene lookup returns CDR1 MNHEY and CDR2 SMNVEV (reference sequence). This CDR3 has 16 residues. V was pared by 6 bases and J by 0 bases, with 16 bases between. The CDR3 is CASSPDSGASTDTQYF. CDR3 nucleotides: TGTGCCAGCAGCCCCGACTCGGGCGCTAGCACAGATACGCAGTATTTT.

This rearrangement joins TRBV29-1 to TRBJ1-2; D is uncertain. Germline V CDR1 and CDR2: SQVTM, ANQGSEA. Trimming took 4 bases from V and 6 from J, leaving 15 bases between them. The CDR3 is 13 amino acids. The CDR3 DNA reads TGCAGCGTTGGGCTTAGACCGTTTAATGGCTACACCTTC. It is translated as CSVGLRPFNGYTF.

V is TRBV5-4 and J is TRBJ2-5; 14 positions agree with TRBD2. The CDR3 covers 16 residues. V dropped 3 bases and J dropped 3; count of bases not matched to a gene: 4. Germline CDR1 reads SGHNT; CDR2 reads YYREEE (reference sequence). The DNA of the CDR3 is TGTGCCAGCAGCTCGGCGACTAGCGGGGGGGAAGAGACCCAGTACTTC. Amino acids: CASSSATSGGEETQYF.

The chain employs TRBV20-1 and TRBJ1-2; D gene unclear. The CDR3 runs to 15 residues. The germline gives CDR1 DFQATT, CDR2 SNEGSKA (reference sequence). The ends were cut back, 5 bases at V and 3 bases at J, with 19 bases in the middle. CDR3 amino acids: CSASPGSQGYYGYTF. The CDR3 DNA is TGCAGTGCTTCCCCGGGCTCTCAAGGATACTATGGCTACACCTTC.